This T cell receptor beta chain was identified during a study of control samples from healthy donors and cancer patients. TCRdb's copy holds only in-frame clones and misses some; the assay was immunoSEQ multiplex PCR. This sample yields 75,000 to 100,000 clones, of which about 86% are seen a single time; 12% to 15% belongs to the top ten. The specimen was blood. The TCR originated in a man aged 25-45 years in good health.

The CDR3 region is CATSSPREREAGELFF. The CDR3 bases are TGTGCCACCAGCTCCCCTCGCGAGCGGGAGGCCGGGGAGCTGTTTTTT. V usage is TRBV15 and J usage is TRBJ2-2; 9 nucleotides align to TRBD2. The CDR3 sequence is 16 residues long. CDR1 is LNHNV and CDR2 is YYDKDF in the germline V gene (reference sequence). Trimming at V came to 5 bases and at J to 6 bases, leaving 10 bases not matched to a gene.